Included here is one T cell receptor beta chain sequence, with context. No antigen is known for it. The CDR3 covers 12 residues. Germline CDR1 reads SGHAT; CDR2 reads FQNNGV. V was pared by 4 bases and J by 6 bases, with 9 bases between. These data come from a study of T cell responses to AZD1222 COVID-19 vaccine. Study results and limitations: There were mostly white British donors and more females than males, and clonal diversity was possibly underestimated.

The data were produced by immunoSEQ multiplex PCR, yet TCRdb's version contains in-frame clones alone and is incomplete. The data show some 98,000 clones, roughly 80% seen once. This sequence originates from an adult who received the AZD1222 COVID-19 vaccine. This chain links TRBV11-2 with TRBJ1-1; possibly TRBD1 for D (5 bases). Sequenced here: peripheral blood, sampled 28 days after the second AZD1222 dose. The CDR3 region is CASSWGFSEAFF. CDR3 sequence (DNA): TGTGCCAGCAGCTGGGGGTTTTCTGAAGCTTTCTTT.